These 26 T cell receptor beta chains came from one sample sequenced in a study of Ad26.COV2.S vaccination and SARS-CoV-2 variants. This table comes from immunoSEQ multiplex PCR, and its TCRdb copy is limited to in-frame clones, with some not included. In the table there are about 350,000 clones, approximately 90% of which are singletons. The treatment here: 15 to 20 received Ad26.COV2.S at low or high dose, single or two shots; several received placebo; per-sample allocation not given. Day 63 after the first injection of vaccine or placebo was the sampling time. Sequencing was performed on peripheral blood, taken in a trial of Ad26.COV2.S vaccine versus placebo. Receptors originate from a person aged 18-65 years who received the Ad26.COV2.S COVID-19 vaccine or a placebo.

As to this clone: At one end, the junction sequence differs from germline, possibly due to a read error. The chain recombines TRBV10-1 with TRBJ2-5; TRBD1 matches 9 bases. The CDR3 runs 11 residues. Germline CDR1 and CDR2: WNHNN and SYGVQD (reference sequence). The chain's CDR3 is CASSDRDRAHF. CDR3 nucleotide sequence: TGCGCCAGCAGTGACCGGGACAGGGCACACTTC.

CDR3 coding DNA: TGTGCCAGCAGTTTATTGGCCAGGGGAGGCACCGGGGAGCTGTTTTTT. It encodes CASSLLARGGTGELFF. The chain uses TRBV28 and TRBJ2-2; D possibly uses TRBD1 or TRBD2 (6 bases each). V gave up 1 base and J gave up 4 bases, with 13 bases separating them. Looked up from germline, CDR1 is MDHEN and CDR2 is SYDVKM. The CDR3 length is 16 residues. Complete variable domain (other parts from reference TRBV28 and TRBJ2-2): DVKVTQSSRYLVKRTGEKVFLECVQDMDHENMFWYRQDPGLGLRLIYFSYDVKMKEKGDIPEGYSVSREKKERFSLILESASTNQTSMYLCASSLLARGGTGELFFGEGSRLTVL.

V is TRBV4-2 and J is TRBJ1-2; 7 bases match TRBD1. The V gene's germline CDR1 is LGHNA and CDR2 YNFKEQ. The CDR3 has 16 residues. V trimming: 3 bases; J trimming: 0 bases; junction bases outside the gene matches: 7. The DNA for the CDR3 is TGTGCCAGCAGCCACCAGAGGACAGGTCCTAACTATGGCTACACCTTC. Translation: CASSHQRTGPNYGYTF.

The J gene is TRBJ2-7, the V gene TRBV13; TRBD2 agrees at 7 bases. Trimming took 0 bases from V and 4 from J; bases not matched to a gene: 6. The length of the CDR3 is 15 residues. The V gene's germline CDR1 is PRHDT and CDR2 FYEKMQ (reference sequence). DNA of the CDR3: TGTGCCAGCAGCTTAGGGGCGGGAGAAGGGTACGAGCAGTACTTC. Translation: CASSLGAGEGYEQYF.

The V gene is TRBV7-2, the J gene TRBJ1-1; 12 nucleotides align to TRBD1. The CDR3 sequence is 17 residues long. Germline V gene sequence: CDR1 SGHTA, CDR2 FQGNSA. Losses at the gene ends were 1 base for V and 4 bases for J; bases not matched to a gene: 7. The CDR3 bases are TGTGCCAGCAGCTTAGTAGGGACAGGGGGCTCTCGCACTGAAGCTTTCTTT. Translated, it gives CASSLVGTGGSRTEAFF.

The chain couples TRBV5-1 to TRBJ2-1; D is unresolved. The germline V gene has CDR1 SGHRS and CDR2 YFSETQ. V gave up 1 base and J gave up 6 bases, with 11 bases separating them. The CDR3 contains 14 residues. CDR3 region: CASSLSAFGNEQFF. In DNA form, the CDR3 reads TGCGCCAGCAGCTTGAGTGCTTTTGGCAATGAGCAGTTCTTC.

CDR3 DNA: TGTGCCTGGAGTACAGGGGGAGAGACCCAGTACTTC. Translation gives CAWSTGGETQYF. The chain is built from TRBV30 and TRBJ2-5, with 8 nucleotides matching TRBD1. The CDR3 spans 12 residues. Germline trimming cut 2 bases from V and 4 bases from J; bases unmatched to any gene: 0. Germline V gene lookup returns CDR1 GTSNPN and CDR2 SVGIG (reference sequence).

The chain combines TRBV2 with TRBJ2-5, with 10 nucleotides matching TRBD2. The CDR3 length is 13 residues. V was clipped by 8 bases and J by 4 bases; unmatched bases: 4. The germline gives CDR1 SNHLY, CDR2 FYNNEI. This CDR3 is CASAASGGETQYF. DNA of the CDR3: TGTGCCAGCGCCGCTAGCGGGGGAGAGACCCAGTACTTC. Full variable domain (rest looked up from reference TRBV2 and TRBJ2-5): EPEVTQTPSHQVTQMGQEVILRCVPISNHLYFYWYRQILGQKVEFLVSFYNNEISEKSEIFDDQFSVERPDGSNFTLKIRSTKLEDSAMYFCASAASGGETQYFGPGTRLLVL.

This clone was picked up one time. CDR3 in DNA: TGTGCCAGCACTGCACTCGTTTTGGAGACCCAGTACTTC. This sequence encodes CASTALVLETQYF. The chain combines TRBV6-5 with TRBJ2-5; no definite D call. V was cut by 7 bases and J by 5 bases, with 14 bases left in between. The CDR3 has 13 residues. CDR1 and CDR2 from the germline V gene are MNHEY and SVGAGI.

The V call is TRBV18, the J call TRBJ2-5; 10 nucleotides match TRBD1. With V trimmed by 4 bases and J by 4 bases, 9 bases remained unmatched. The CDR3 loop spans 16 amino acids. Germline V gene lookup returns CDR1 KGHSH and CDR2 LQKENI. CDR3 bases: TGTGCCAGCTCACTCCTAATGACAGGGGGCCTAGAGACCCAGTACTTC. It specifies CASSLLMTGGLETQYF.

This rearrangement joins TRBV18 to TRBJ1-2, with 7 bases that match TRBD1. Germline V gives CDR1 KGHSH, CDR2 LQKENI. The CDR3 is 15 residues long. The junction had 7 bases not matched to a gene; V was cut back by 6 bases and J by 0 bases. CDR3 DNA: TGTGCCAGCTCTGGAGGACAGGCAGCTAACTATGGCTACACCTTC. It translates to CASSGGQAANYGYTF.

The chain is built from TRBV7-9 and TRBJ1-3; D is ambiguous. CDR1 and CDR2 (germline): SEHNR, FQNEAQ (reference sequence). The length of the CDR3 is 16 residues. The V gene lost 5 bases and the J gene lost 4 bases, with 18 bases spanning the gap. The CDR3 bases are TGTGCCAGCAGCCCCCCCCGGATTCCGGAGGGAAACACCATATATTTT. Translating gives CASSPPRIPEGNTIYF.

The chain uses TRBV29-1 and TRBJ2-2; D possibly corresponds to TRBD1 (6 bases). Germline CDR1 and CDR2: SQVTM and ANQGSEA. This CDR3 region has 14 residues. Deletions cut 5 bases from V and 1 base from J, with 11 bases between. Here the CDR3 DNA reads TGCAGCGTTACCGGGACACTGAACACCGGGGAGCTGTTTTTT. It specifies CSVTGTLNTGELFF.

V usage is TRBV27 and J usage is TRBJ2-7; D perhaps matches TRBD2 (6 bases). This CDR3 comprises 13 residues. Germline values: CDR1 MNHEY, CDR2 SMNVEV (reference sequence). Trimming left V 6 bases short and J 2 bases short, with 11 bases between. Written as DNA, the CDR3 is TGTGCCAGCAGGGGGGACTCCGCCTACGAGCAGTACTTC. Translating it yields CASRGDSAYEQYF.

The chain is built from TRBV10-3 and TRBJ2-7; D remains ambiguous. Germline CDR1 reads ENHRY; CDR2 reads SYGVKD. The CDR3 length is 14 residues. V lost 3 bases, J lost 5 bases, and 14 bases lay in between. CDR3 nucleotides: TGTGCCATCAGTGATTCAGGTCTAGACCACGAGCAGTACTTC. Protein product: CAISDSGLDHEQYF.

The chain couples TRBV30 to TRBJ1-5; the D is unclear. This CDR3 comprises 13 residues. Germline assignment: CDR1 GTSNPN and CDR2 SVGIG (reference sequence). V was shortened by 6 bases and J by 10 bases, with 19 bases between the two germline ends. This chain's CDR3 is CACESHGGGPQHF. Here the CDR3 DNA reads TGTGCCTGTGAGTCCCATGGAGGCGGACCCCAGCATTTT.

The chain joins TRBV11-2 to TRBJ1-1; TRBD1 is a possible D gene (5 bases). V lost 4 bases to trimming and J lost 5 bases, with 11 bases between them. CDR3 length equals 13 residues. Germline CDR1 is SGHAT and CDR2 is FQNNGV. This CDR3 reads CASSSGGITEAFF. CDR3 in DNA: TGTGCCAGCAGCTCCGGGGGGATAACTGAAGCTTTCTTT.

This clone was seen just once. V gene TRBV9 combines with J gene TRBJ1-2, with D possibly matching TRBD1 (6 bases). The CDR3 length is 14 residues. CDR1 is SGDLS, CDR2 YYNGEE, per germline. Trimming removed 3 bases from V and 7 bases from J, with 16 bases in between. The CDR3 loop reads CASSANSGGLGYTF. CDR3 DNA sequence: TGTGCCAGCAGCGCCAACTCGGGGGGCCTTGGCTACACCTTC.

This clone was seen only once. The chain links TRBV29-1 to TRBJ1-3; D gene uncertain. The V end lost 6 bases, the J end lost 0 bases, and 6 bases lay between the germline ends. Germline V gives CDR1 SQVTM, CDR2 ANQGSEA. CDR3 size: 12 residues. CDR3 DNA sequence: TGCAGCGTAGAGAGCTCTGGAAACACCATATATTTT. This gives the protein CSVESSGNTIYF.

This chain's CDR3 is CASSVFSGGVGELFF. As DNA, the CDR3 is TGTGCCAGCAGCGTATTTTCGGGGGGAGTCGGGGAGCTGTTTTTT. The chain links TRBV9 to TRBJ2-2; 7 nucleotides match TRBD2. There are 15 residues in the CDR3. CDR1 is SGDLS, CDR2 YYNGEE, per germline. Trimming at V came to 1 base and at J to 7 bases, leaving 7 bases not matched to a gene. The full variable domain, in which reference TRBV9 and TRBJ2-2 provide the parts outside the CDR3, is DSGVTQTPKHLITATGQRVTLRCSPRSGDLSVYWYQQSLDQGLQFLIQYYNGEERAKGNILERFSAQQFPDLHSELNLSSLELGDSALYFCASSVFSGGVGELFFGEGSRLTVL.

The rearrangement uses TRBV18 and TRBJ2-5, with D possibly called TRBD1 or TRBD2 (6 bases each). The CDR3 is 17 residues long. CDR1 is KGHSH, CDR2 LQKENI, per germline. Trimming removed 3 bases at V and 5 bases at J, with 22 bases between. CDR3 DNA: TGTGCCAGCTCACCCCTAAGCTGGGGGGCGCAGGACGAGACCCAGTACTTC. This codes for CASSPLSWGAQDETQYF.

This sequence joins TRBV28 and TRBJ2-7; possible D gene TRBD1, 6 bases. The germline CDR1 and CDR2 sequences are MDHEN and SYDVKM. V was shortened by 4 bases and J by 2 bases, with 12 bases between the two germline ends. This CDR3 is 14 amino acids long. The CDR3 sequence: CASSSSGVTYEQYF. The DNA of the CDR3 is TGTGCCAGCAGTTCATCAGGGGTTACCTACGAGCAGTACTTC.

The chain is built from TRBV3-1 (or the pseudogene TRBV3-2) and TRBJ2-6; no definite D call. CDR1 is LGHDT, CDR2 YNNKEL, per germline (reference sequence). V lost 3 bases to trimming and J lost 0 bases, with 9 bases between them. This CDR3 comprises 16 residues. The CDR3 region has the DNA TGTGCCAGCAGCCATCCGCTCAACTCTGGGGCCAACGTCCTGACTTTC. This encodes CASSHPLNSGANVLTF.

This clone was detected only once. V gene TRBV3-1 (or the pseudogene TRBV3-2) combines with J gene TRBJ1-1, with 11 bases that match TRBD1. The CDR3 spans 16 residues. Germline V gene lookup returns CDR1 LGHDT and CDR2 YNNKEL (reference sequence). V was clipped by 4 bases and J by 0 bases; unmatched bases: 4. CDR3 sequence reads: CASSPRDRGMNTEAFF. CDR3 sequence (DNA): TGTGCCAGCAGCCCCCGGGACAGGGGGATGAACACTGAAGCTTTCTTT.

This rearrangement joins TRBV9 to TRBJ2-7, with 10 bases that match TRBD1. The CDR3 has 13 amino acids. Germline V gene data show CDR1 as SGDLS and CDR2 as YYNGEE. Trimming took 4 bases from V and 6 from J; bases not matched to a gene: 4. Here the CDR3 reads CASSTRTGGEQYF. CDR3 in DNA: TGTGCCAGCAGCACCCGGACAGGGGGCGAGCAGTACTTC. Drawing the rest from reference TRBV9 and TRBJ2-7, the complete variable domain is DSGVTQTPKHLITATGQRVTLRCSPRSGDLSVYWYQQSLDQGLQFLIQYYNGEERAKGNILERFSAQQFPDLHSELNLSSLELGDSALYFCASSTRTGGEQYFGPGTRLTVT.

The V call is TRBV5-5, the J call TRBJ1-4; D is undetermined. This CDR3 region has 14 residues. V lost 2 bases and J 8 bases, leaving 13 bases between the germline ends. The germline V gene has CDR1 SGHKS and CDR2 YYEKEE (reference sequence). The CDR3 region has the DNA TGTGCCAGCAGCTTAGGAGGGTTTAGCGAAAAACTGTTTTTT. It translates to CASSLGGFSEKLFF.